These 29 T cell receptor beta chains were sequenced from one sample in a study of identical twins. TCRdb passed the 5' RACE reads through MiXCR, listing each CDR3 protein once. This table has hundreds of thousands of distinct CDR3 sequences, around an eighth appearing once. These same data were also listed under a study on yellow fever vaccine responses in identical twins.

The sample consisted of PBMCs. The receptors shown here come from a woman aged 18-29 years in good health.

This clonotype was observed a handful of times. The chain has TRBV27 and TRBJ2-7; 13 positions agree with TRBD2. V was pared by 7 bases and J by 2 bases, with 14 bases of the junction left unmatched. The germline V gene has CDR1 MNHEY and CDR2 SMNVEV (reference sequence). The CDR3 contains 18 residues. The CDR3 sequence: CASTPHRTSGRNPYEQYF. DNA for the CDR3: TGTGCCAGCACTCCACATCGGACTAGCGGGAGAAACCCCTACGAGCAGTACTTC.

The J gene is TRBJ2-5, the V gene TRBV2, with 9 positions matching TRBD2. The CDR3 is 16 residues long. Germline lookup yields CDR1 SNHLY and CDR2 FYNNEI. V lost 8 bases and J lost 1; bases outside the gene matches: 11. Here the CDR3 DNA reads TGTGCCAGCTATAGGTCGCGGGAGGGATTCCAAGAGACCCAGTACTTC. Its translation is CASYRSREGFQETQYF.

This clonotype was seen many times. The chain joins TRBV7-6 to TRBJ2-1, with 13 positions matching TRBD2. V shed 2 bases and J 2 bases; nucleotides not matched to a gene: 3. Germline V gene lookup returns CDR1 SGHVS and CDR2 FNYEAQ. This CDR3 is built from 17 residues. CDR3 DNA sequence: TGTGCCAGCAGCTTACGACTAGCGGGAGGTCCCTACAATGAGCAGTTCTTC. Translation gives CASSLRLAGGPYNEQFF.

This clonotype occurred a few times. V gene TRBV6-5 combines with J gene TRBJ2-2; maybe TRBD2 (6 bases). Germline assignment: CDR1 MNHEY and CDR2 SVGAGI. The CDR3 is 18 amino acids. The V gene lost 0 bases and the J gene lost 4 bases, with 18 bases spanning the gap. CDR3 nucleotides: TGTGCCAGCAGTTACTCAAGGGAGCGGGCCTCGGGCACCGGGGAGCTGTTTTTT. Residues: CASSYSRERASGTGELFF.

The V gene is TRBV20-1, the J gene TRBJ2-1, with TRBD2 as a possible D gene (6 bases). The CDR3 runs 14 residues. Germline V lookup: CDR1 DFQATT, CDR2 SNEGSKA (reference sequence). V shed 3 bases and J shed 0 bases, with 9 bases lying between them. The CDR3 DNA is TGCAGTGCTAGGCGAGCGGGCTCCTACAATGAGCAGTTCTTC. Its protein product is CSARRAGSYNEQFF.

CDR3 DNA sequence: TGTGCCAGCAGCCAAGGTCTTAGCGGGAGGGCGTTGTCCGGGGAGCTGTTTTTT. Its protein product is CASSQGLSGRALSGELFF. The chain has TRBV3-1 and TRBJ2-2, with 11 bases matching TRBD2. Germline V gene lookup returns CDR1 LGHDT and CDR2 YNNKEL (reference sequence). J gave up 6 bases and V 1 base, and 10 bases lay outside the gene matches. The CDR3 has 18 amino acids.

The CDR3 protein is CASSVPTGSLNTEAFF. CDR3 DNA sequence: TGTGCCAGCAGTGTTCCGACCGGTAGTTTGAACACTGAAGCTTTCTTT. The J gene is TRBJ1-1, the V gene TRBV2; D unresolved. The germline V gene has CDR1 SNHLY and CDR2 FYNNEI. CDR3 length: 16 amino acids. V gave up 4 bases and J gave up 0 bases, with 15 bases separating them.

The CDR3 loop reads CASSKGQRGYTF. Here the CDR3 DNA reads TGCGCCAGCAGTAAGGGACAGCGGGGCTACACCTTC. This chain joins TRBV5-1 and TRBJ1-2; 7 positions match TRBD1. This CDR3 comprises 12 residues. Germline V lookup: CDR1 SGHRS, CDR2 YFSETQ. After removal of 5 bases from V and 8 bases from J, the junction contained 6 bases not matched to a gene.

In this sample, this clonotype turned up a few times. The chain carries TRBV7-8 and TRBJ2-7; 7 bases map to TRBD1. Trimming at V came to 6 bases and at J to 3 bases, leaving 8 bases not matched to a gene. The V gene's germline CDR1 is SGHVS and CDR2 FQNEAQ. This CDR3 has 14 amino acids. The CDR3 DNA sequence: TGTGCCAGCAGTCCCCCGGGACAGAACTACGAGCAGTACGTC. It is translated as CASSPPGQNYEQYV.

CDR3 in amino acids: CASSPAGGSSNEQFF. CDR3 sequence (DNA): TGTGCCAGCTCACCAGCCGGGGGGTCTTCTAATGAGCAGTTCTTC. The chain carries TRBV18 and TRBJ2-1, with TRBD2 matching over 7 bases. Germline CDR1 is KGHSH and CDR2 is LQKENI. Trimming cost V 2 bases and J 7 bases; bases outside gene matches: 8. The CDR3 is 15 amino acids.

This clonotype was seen a handful of times. This CDR3 reads CASRPGVAGHEQFF. The DNA for the CDR3 is TGTGCCAGCAGACCCGGGGTAGCGGGGCATGAGCAGTTCTTC. The chain uses TRBV2 and TRBJ2-1; 8 bases line up with TRBD2. Germline loops: CDR1 SNHLY, CDR2 FYNNEI. Trimming cost V 6 bases and J 8 bases; bases outside gene matches: 9. This CDR3 is built from 14 residues.

The chain links TRBV20-1 to TRBJ2-7; 11 nucleotides align to TRBD2. Germline assignment: CDR1 DFQATT and CDR2 SNEGSKA (reference sequence). J gave up 2 bases and V 5 bases, and 5 bases lay outside the gene matches. This CDR3 spans 14 amino acids. CDR3 DNA: TGCAGTGCTGTAGCGGGAGGGCCTGCCTACGAGCAGTACTTC. It translates to CSAVAGGPAYEQYF.

This clonotype was observed a few times. J is TRBJ2-2 and V is TRBV25-1; TRBD2 matches at 8 bases. The V gene's germline CDR1 is MGHDK and CDR2 SYGVNS. The trim removed 4 bases at V and 7 bases at J, leaving 14 bases unmatched. There are 17 residues in the CDR3. CDR3 in amino acids: CASSGFAGGAGIGELFF. CDR3 DNA sequence: TGTGCCAGCAGTGGATTCGCGGGGGGCGCTGGGATCGGGGAGCTGTTTTTT. The whole variable domain, remainder taken from reference TRBV25-1 and TRBJ2-2, is EADIYQTPRYLVIGTGKKITLECSQTMGHDKMYWYQQDPGMELHLIHYSYGVNSTEKGDLSSESTVSRIRTEHFPLTLESARPSHTSQYLCASSGFAGGAGIGELFFGEGSRLTVL.

The J gene is TRBJ1-3, the V gene TRBV7-9; D is perhaps TRBD1 (5 bases). Trimming removed 5 bases at V and 8 bases at J, with 10 bases between. The CDR3 is 12 amino acids. Germline loops: CDR1 SEHNR, CDR2 FQNEAQ (reference sequence). The CDR3 region has the DNA TGTGCCAGCAGCACTCAGGGATACACCATATATTTT. Translating gives CASSTQGYTIYF.

The rearrangement uses TRBV28 and TRBJ2-4, with 11 bases lining up with TRBD1. Per germline, CDR1 MDHEN and CDR2 SYDVKM. This CDR3 comprises 19 residues. The V gene end was trimmed by 5 bases and the J gene end by 8 bases; junction bases not matched to a gene: 20. CDR3 sequence (DNA): TGTGCCAGCAGTCTAAAAAGAGTAGGGACAGGGGGTCGGGGGCACATTCAGTACTTC. As protein: CASSLKRVGTGGRGHIQYF.

The J gene is TRBJ1-2, the V gene TRBV11-3; 7 nucleotides agree with TRBD1. Looked up from germline, CDR1 is SGHNT and CDR2 is YENEEA. V lost 5 bases to trimming and J lost 4 bases; unmatched junction nucleotides: 10. CDR3 length equals 15 residues. The CDR3 nucleotides read TGTGCCAGCAGCCTACGGACAGGAGGCCCCTATGGCTACACCTTC. Translated, it gives CASSLRTGGPYGYTF. Variable domain in full (rest from reference TRBV11-3 and TRBJ1-2): EAGVVQSPRYKIIEKKQPVAFWCNPISGHNTLYWYLQNLGQGPELLIRYENEEAVDDSQLPKDRFSAERLKGVDSTLKIQPAELGDSAVYLCASSLRTGGPYGYTFGSGTRLTVV.

The J gene is TRBJ2-2, the V gene TRBV6-1, with 11 nucleotides matching TRBD1. Germline assignment: CDR1 MNHNS and CDR2 SASEGT. The CDR3 extends over 15 amino acids. Trimming removed 6 bases from V and 6 bases from J; junction bases left unmatched: 6. The CDR3 sequence: CASRDRGLPAGELFF. The CDR3 DNA is TGTGCCAGCAGGGACAGGGGGCTGCCCGCCGGGGAGCTGTTTTTT.

A few counts support this clonotype. The rearrangement joins TRBV6-1 to TRBJ2-5; 10 bases map to TRBD2. The CDR3 covers 15 residues. V lost 6 bases and J lost 4; bases outside the gene matches: 8. Germline CDR1 is MNHNS and CDR2 is SASEGT. The CDR3 is CASSPLRLAGETQYF. Written as DNA, the CDR3 is TGTGCCAGCAGCCCCCTTCGACTAGCGGGAGAGACCCAGTACTTC.

The chain carries TRBV5-6 and TRBJ2-3; tentatively, D is TRBD1 or TRBD2 (6 bases each). Germline CDR1 reads SGHDT; CDR2 reads YYEEEE. The length of the CDR3 is 15 residues. With 7 bases removed from V and 5 bases from J, the gap between germline ends came to 20 bases. CDR3 nucleotide sequence: TGTGCCAGCGAGGTTCGGGGGCGGGAAGGAGATACGCAGTATTTT. This sequence encodes CASEVRGREGDTQYF.

The chain employs TRBV20-1 and TRBJ1-5; D gene unclear. V was pared by 5 bases and J by 6 bases, with 17 bases between. The CDR3 totals 14 residues. Germline V gene sequence: CDR1 DFQATT, CDR2 SNEGSKA (reference sequence). The CDR3 here is CSAPPAGVFQPQHF. CDR3 coding DNA: TGCAGTGCTCCCCCCGCCGGGGTTTTTCAGCCCCAGCATTTT.

The rearrangement uses TRBV4-1 and TRBJ2-1; 7 nucleotides line up with TRBD2. The DNA end is a closer match to TRBJ2-7, so the J assignment may be wrong. There are 14 residues in the CDR3. The germline CDR1 and CDR2 sequences are MGHRA and YSYEKL. CDR3 nucleotides: TGCGCCAGCAGCACCAGGAGGAGCGGGAACGAGCAGTACTTC. Protein product: CASSTRRSGNEQYF.

In its sample, this clonotype was seen a few times. This sequence joins TRBV7-8 and TRBJ2-1, with 14 bases aligning to TRBD2. The CDR3 runs to 15 residues. In germline, CDR1 is SGHVS, CDR2 FQNEAQ. With V trimmed by 5 bases and J by 8 bases, 5 bases remained unmatched. CDR3 nucleotides: TGTGCCAGCAGCCCCAGACTAGCGGGGGGGTATGAGCAGTTCTTC. Its protein product is CASSPRLAGGYEQFF.

In this sample, this clonotype turned up many times. In nucleotides, the CDR3 is TGCGCCAGCAGTGATTGGGGGGGGGGCCCGAATGAGCAGTTCTTC. Translated: CASSDWGGGPNEQFF. The chain joins TRBV10-2 to TRBJ2-1; maybe TRBD2 (7 bases). The germline CDR1 and CDR2 sequences are WSHSY and SAAADI. This CDR3 comprises 15 residues. Between the trimmed V and J ends, which lost 3 bases and 7 bases, there was a span of 16 bases.

Only a few counts were recorded for this clonotype. The V and J genes are TRBV7-8 and TRBJ2-7; no definite D call. The germline V gene has CDR1 SGHVS and CDR2 FQNEAQ. The CDR3 totals 14 residues. V lost 3 bases and J 6 bases, leaving 15 bases between the germline ends. The CDR3 sequence is CASSFSRAPVEQYV. Written as DNA, the CDR3 is TGTGCCAGCAGCTTTAGCCGGGCCCCCGTCGAGCAGTACGTC.

This clonotype showed up just a few times. V gene TRBV5-1 combines with J gene TRBJ2-3, with 7 bases identical to TRBD2. The CDR3 covers 14 residues. Trimming removed 3 bases from V and 4 bases from J; junction bases left unmatched: 5. In germline, CDR1 is SGHRS, CDR2 YFSETQ. Written as DNA, the CDR3 is TGCGCCAGCAGCTCGGGGGGAGGCGCAGATACGCAGTATTTT. Protein: CASSSGGGADTQYF.

The chain carries TRBV4-1 and TRBJ1-5; a weak D match, TRBD1 (5 bases). Looked up from germline, CDR1 is MGHRA and CDR2 is YSYEKL. V lost 3 bases, J lost 6 bases, and 15 bases lay in between. The CDR3 covers 15 residues. The CDR3 region has the DNA TGCGCCAGCAGCCATGGGGCGGGGCAGGGTCAGCCCCAGCATTTT. Translated: CASSHGAGQGQPQHF.

This clonotype was counted at least ten times. The chain joins TRBV12-3 or TRBV12-4 to TRBJ2-2; 9 nucleotides line up with TRBD1. The CDR3 extends over 15 amino acids. J lost 3 bases, V lost 6 bases, and 5 bases had no gene match. This CDR3 is CASRVGQGYTGELFF. The DNA of the CDR3 is TGTGCCAGCAGGGTGGGACAGGGATACACCGGGGAGCTGTTTTTT.

The chain is built from TRBV10-3 and TRBJ2-3; D unclear. Germline V lookup: CDR1 ENHRY, CDR2 SYGVKD. The CDR3 spans 13 residues. Trimming removed 7 bases at V and 0 bases at J, with 8 bases between. The CDR3 DNA sequence: TGTGCCATCATGGGGTCTAGCACAGATACGCAGTATTTT. Translated: CAIMGSSTDTQYF.

This clonotype was seen ten or more times. For the CDR3, the DNA is TGTGCCAGCAGTTACTCAAGGGGCTTGGATTCACCCCTCCACTTT. Translated: CASSYSRGLDSPLHF. This chain joins TRBV6-5 and TRBJ1-6, with D possibly matching TRBD1 (5 bases). V lost 0 bases, J lost 8 bases, and 11 bases lay in between. Germline V gives CDR1 MNHEY, CDR2 SVGAGI. The CDR3 totals 15 residues.